This T cell receptor beta chain was sequenced for a study of T cells of healthy individuals. TCRdb redid the calling of the 5' RACE reads with MiXCR, one entry per CDR3 protein. The table shows 40,000 to 60,000 distinct CDR3 sequences, with over 12% occurring only once. The sequence was collected from a human donor in good health.

The DNA for the CDR3 is TGTGCCAGTAGTGCGACAGGGGCTAACTATGGCTACACCTTC. This encodes CASSATGANYGYTF. The chain has TRBV19 and TRBJ1-2; TRBD1 matches 8 bases. The CDR3 loop spans 14 amino acids. Germline lookup yields CDR1 LNHDA and CDR2 SQIVND (reference sequence). With 5 bases clipped from V and 0 bases from J, the junction kept 2 bases outside the gene matches.